There are many counts of the clone carrying this T cell receptor (beta chain). One entry per CDR3 protein results from TCRdb running MiXCR on the RACE reads. The sample has approximately 71,000 distinct CDR3 sequences, approximately 10% seen once. Trimming pared 0 bases from V and 5 bases from J, leaving 23 bases between. CDR3 length equals 18 residues. CDR1 and CDR2 (germline): DFQATT, SNEGSKA (reference sequence). The data belong to a study of human T cells and chemical hapten exposure. Turning to the study itself: Patients, chiefly female, had alopecia areata, totalis or universalis.

Documented time point: patch test 3, about 24 weeks after DPC sensitization. Treatment given: therapeutic diphenylcyclopropenone sensitization with weekly scalp DPC. The receptor's source is a woman aged 45 to 65 with alopecia areata. Some clones in this sample may be carry-over from other donors' samples. The sequencing used whole blood, collected in connection with sensitization to the hapten diphenylcyclopropenone (DPC). This sequence joins TRBV20-1 and TRBJ1-5; tentative D call: TRBD1 (5 bases). The CDR3 region is CSARDLTPSQGGYQPQHF. The CDR3 DNA reads as TGCAGTGCTAGAGATCTAACGCCCTCGCAGGGCGGCTATCAGCCCCAGCATTTT.